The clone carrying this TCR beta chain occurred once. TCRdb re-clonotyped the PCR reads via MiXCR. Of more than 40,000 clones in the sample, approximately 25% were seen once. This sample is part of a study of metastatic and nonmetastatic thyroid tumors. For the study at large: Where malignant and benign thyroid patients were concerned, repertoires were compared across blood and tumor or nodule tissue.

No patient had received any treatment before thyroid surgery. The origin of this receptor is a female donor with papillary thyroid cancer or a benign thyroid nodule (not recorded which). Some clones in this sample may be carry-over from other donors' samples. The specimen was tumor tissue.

CDR3 amino acids: CASSLGTGSTTQYF. The DNA of the CDR3 is TGCGCCAGCAGCTTGGGGACAGGGAGTACGACCCAGTACTTC. V gene TRBV5-1 combines with J gene TRBJ2-5, with 8 bases matching TRBD1. The CDR3 contains 14 residues. Germline V CDR1 and CDR2: SGHRS, YFSETQ. The ends lost 0 bases at V and 7 bases at J; junction bases unmatched: 5.